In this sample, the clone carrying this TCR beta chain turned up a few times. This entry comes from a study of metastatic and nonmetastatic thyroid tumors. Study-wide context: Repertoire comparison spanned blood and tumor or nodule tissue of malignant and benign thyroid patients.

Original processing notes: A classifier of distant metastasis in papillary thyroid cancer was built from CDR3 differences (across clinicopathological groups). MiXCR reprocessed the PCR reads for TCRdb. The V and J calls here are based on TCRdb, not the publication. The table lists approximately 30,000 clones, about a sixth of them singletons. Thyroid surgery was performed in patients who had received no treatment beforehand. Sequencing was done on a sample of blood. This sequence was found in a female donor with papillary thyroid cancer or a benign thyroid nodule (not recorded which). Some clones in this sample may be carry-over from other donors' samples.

The CDR3 reads CASSQEAGQPSYEQYF. DNA of the CDR3: TGTGCCAGCAGCCAAGAGGCCGGGCAACCCTCCTACGAGCAGTACTTC. The chain combines TRBV4-2 with TRBJ2-7, with no clear D. The V and J ends lost 0 bases and 0 bases respectively, with 12 bases between them. The germline V gene encodes CDR1 LGHNA and CDR2 YNFKEQ. The CDR3 is made up of 16 amino acids.